This TCR beta chain derives from a study of cytomegalovirus exposure and HLA in healthy donors. CDR3 length equals 15 residues. CDR1 and CDR2 from the germline V gene are MNHEY and SMNVEV (reference sequence). Germline trimming cut 7 bases from V and 4 bases from J; bases unmatched to any gene: 10. As concerns this clone: Its antigen is as yet unknown.

Findings and caveats of the study: As a later analysis showed, several of the most significant clusters appeared to be linked to common viral pathogens. 150 or so TCR beta chains were listed as cytomegalovirus-associated. TCR beta V- and J-gene trimming, according to a later analysis, was linked to a missense DCLRE1C variant. Most of the CMV-associated TCR beta chains (in a later analysis) appeared to be HLA-restricted.

Use of 60 Vbeta and 13 Jbeta primers characterized the PCR. Repertoires were generated with immunoSEQ multiplex PCR, while TCRdb's copy carries only in-frame clones and drops some. The repertoire holds around 170,000 clones, with 65% to 85% as singletons. The source of this sequence is a man in his fifties in good health and CMV-seropositive. The V and J genes are TRBV27 and TRBJ2-7, with TRBD1 identical over 10 bases. Sequenced sample: PBMCs. The CDR3 loop is CASKRRGQGVYEQYF. CDR3 nucleotides: TGTGCCAGCAAGCGTCGAGGACAGGGGGTTTACGAGCAGTACTTC.